These 16 T cell receptor beta chains share one sample of origin, sequenced in a study of response to subunit inactivated influenza vaccine (dated by TCRdb to the late 2010s). The library was obtained by RT-PCR. The run used an Illumina HiSeq 2500. Starting from the raw public reads, TCRdb applied fastp trimming at Q25, assembled clones with MiXCR and retained in-frame beta chains. Merged by CDR3 protein, the rows form single entries marked with the most common genes and DNA. In all, the sample holds 500,000 to 650,000 distinct CDR3 sequences, and approximately 7.6% of those were seen once. Jointly, the top ten make up roughly 13% of the sample. Sequencing used PBMCs from blood, obtained less than 30 months after vaccination. The receptors stem from a man between 50 and 75 years old who received an inactivated influenza vaccine. Donor details come from another sample of the same person, matched by shared clones.

This clonotype was seen repeatedly, ten times or more. The rearrangement uses TRBV5-1 and TRBJ2-2; weak D call: TRBD1 (5 bases). This CDR3 contains 14 residues. Germline CDR1 reads SGHRS; CDR2 reads YFSETQ. Trimming removed 0 bases at V and 6 bases at J, with 9 bases between. The CDR3 DNA reads TGCGCCAGCAGCTTGGCACAGGTCCCCGGGGAGCTGTTTTTT. Its protein product is CASSLAQVPGELFF.

There are many counts of this clonotype. V is TRBV4-2 and J is TRBJ1-4; possible D gene TRBD1, 6 bases. The germline V gene encodes CDR1 LGHNA and CDR2 YNFKEQ. This CDR3 region has 13 residues. V shed 4 bases and J shed 8 bases, with 11 bases lying between them. CDR3: CASSLRTEEKLFF. The CDR3 DNA reads as TGTGCCAGCAGCCTACGGACAGAGGAAAAACTGTTTTTT.

The chain carries TRBV6-5 and TRBJ2-7, with D possibly TRBD2 on 5 matching bases. Deletions cut 2 bases from V and 8 bases from J, with 19 bases between. This CDR3 is built from 15 residues. Germline CDR1 MNHEY, CDR2 SVGAGI. The CDR3 here is CASSYAQAARGKQYF. Written as DNA, the CDR3 is TGTGCCAGCAGTTACGCCCAGGCGGCTCGGGGTAAGCAGTACTTC.

This clonotype came up many times. The chain has TRBV7-2 and TRBJ2-2, with TRBD2 identical over 7 bases. Germline V gives CDR1 SGHTA, CDR2 FQGNSA. This CDR3 has 16 residues. Trimming at V came to 5 bases and at J to 7 bases, leaving 13 bases not matched to a gene. CDR3 protein: CASSPRLGLGVGELFF. DNA for the CDR3: TGTGCCAGCAGCCCCCGCCTCGGACTAGGGGTCGGGGAGCTGTTTTTT.

This clonotype was observed at least ten times. The chain couples TRBV10-3 to TRBJ1-2, with TRBD1 as a possible D gene (5 bases). Germline V CDR1 and CDR2: ENHRY, SYGVKD. V lost 4 bases and J 2 bases, leaving 8 bases between the germline ends. The CDR3 is made up of 13 amino acids. CDR3 DNA: TGTGCCATCAGTGGTGGGGGGAACTATGGCTACACCTTC. The encoded protein is CAISGGGNYGYTF.

The V gene is TRBV12-3 or TRBV12-4, the J gene TRBJ1-1; D uncertain. V was trimmed by 5 bases and J by 0 bases, leaving 1 base between them. The CDR3 loop spans 11 amino acids. The DNA for the CDR3 is TGTGCCAGCAGTATGAACACTGAAGCTTTCTTT. Residues: CASSMNTEAFF.

In its sample, this clonotype was seen a few times. This chain joins TRBV12-3 or TRBV12-4 and TRBJ1-1, with unresolved D. V shed 4 bases and J shed 10 bases, with 10 bases lying between them. This CDR3 spans 11 amino acids. The CDR3 sequence: CASSYSAGAFF. The CDR3 DNA follows: TGTGCCAGCAGTTACTCGGCAGGAGCTTTCTTT.

The gene calls are TRBV7-2 and TRBJ1-6; D possibly corresponds to TRBD1 (5 bases). Trimming stripped 5 bases from V and 14 bases from J, with 16 bases between. Germline lookup yields CDR1 SGHTA and CDR2 FQGNSA. CDR3 length: 13 residues. As DNA, the CDR3 is TGTGCCAGCAGCCTTAACCCCAGGGAATCCCTCCACTTT. This codes for CASSLNPRESLHF.

This clonotype was recorded many times. The rearrangement joins TRBV4-3 to TRBJ2-1, with D possibly being TRBD2 (5 bases). The germline gives CDR1 LGHNA, CDR2 YSLEER. Trimming stripped 0 bases from V and 8 bases from J, with 8 bases between. The CDR3 has 13 amino acids. CDR3 bases: TGCGCCAGCAGCCAAGATCGAGGGTATGAGCAGTTCTTC. Translating gives CASSQDRGYEQFF.

The chain links TRBV6-2 or TRBV6-3 to TRBJ1-1; D perhaps matches TRBD1 (5 bases). V gave up 2 bases and J gave up 1 base, with 14 bases separating them. The CDR3 runs 16 residues. CDR1 and CDR2 from the germline V gene are MNHEY and SVGEGT. CDR3: CASSYRTGVKNTEAFF. CDR3 DNA: TGTGCCAGCAGTTACCGAACAGGTGTTAAGAACACTGAAGCTTTCTTT.

The V and J genes are TRBV5-1 and TRBJ1-1, with D perhaps matching TRBD1 (6 bases). Trimming took 1 base from V and 8 from J, leaving 15 bases between them. The CDR3 is 14 amino acids. Germline CDR1 and CDR2: SGHRS and YFSETQ. CDR3 loop: CASSLSTGGREAFF. The CDR3 DNA sequence: TGCGCCAGCAGCTTGTCGACTGGGGGGCGGGAAGCTTTCTTT. Combining the CDR3 with reference TRBV5-1 and TRBJ1-1 gives the whole variable domain KAGVTQTPRYLIKTRGQQVTLSCSPISGHRSVSWYQQTPGQGLQFLFEYFSETQRNKGNFPGRFSGRQFSNSRSEMNVSTLELGDSALYLCASSLSTGGREAFFGQGTRLTVV.

The table lists this clonotype with a few counts. A much larger clone sits a single nucleotide away, making a read error possible. The chain combines TRBV4-2 with TRBJ2-7; TRBD2 matches at 10 bases. Per the germline V gene, CDR1 is LGHNA and CDR2 is YNFKEQ. V dropped 4 bases and J dropped 3; count of bases not matched to a gene: 9. This CDR3 spans 16 amino acids. CDR3 in amino acids: CASSLDRTSGIYEQYF. DNA for the CDR3: TGTGCCAGCAGCCTAGATAGGACTAGCGGAATCTACGAGCAGTACTTC.

This rearrangement joins TRBV3-1 to TRBJ2-5; 14 positions agree with TRBD2. Trimming cost V 6 bases and J 1 base; bases outside gene matches: 4. The CDR3 runs 16 residues. CDR1 and CDR2 (germline): LGHDT, YNNKEL (reference sequence). DNA for the CDR3: TGTGCCAGCAGTCGGACTAGCGGGGGGTTCCAAGAGACCCAGTACTTC. Amino acid sequence: CASSRTSGGFQETQYF.

At least ten counts were recorded for this clonotype. V is TRBV6-5 and J is TRBJ2-7, with D possibly matching TRBD2 (5 bases). The CDR3 runs to 11 residues. V was cut by 7 bases and J by 9 bases, with 13 bases left in between. Germline values: CDR1 MNHEY, CDR2 SVGAGI. The CDR3 nucleotides are TGTGCCAGCACCGATTCCGGAGGGCAGTACTTC. It translates to CASTDSGGQYF.

This clonotype was observed many times. The chain employs TRBV7-9 and TRBJ2-1, with TRBD2 identical over 8 bases. V trimming: 1 base; J trimming: 6 bases; junction bases outside the gene matches: 8. This CDR3 contains 16 residues. Germline values: CDR1 SEHNR, CDR2 FQNEAQ (reference sequence). The CDR3: CASSLGRGGFVNEQFF. In DNA, the CDR3 is TGTGCCAGCAGCTTAGGTCGGGGGGGATTCGTCAATGAGCAGTTCTTC.

This clonotype was observed many times. The CDR3 sequence is CASSVSWGLMSNEQFF. CDR3 bases: TGTGCCAGCAGTGTATCGTGGGGACTTATGAGCAATGAGCAGTTCTTC. The V and J genes are TRBV7-2 and TRBJ2-1, with D tentatively TRBD2 (6 bases). This CDR3 region has 16 residues. Germline V gene data show CDR1 as SGHTA and CDR2 as FQGNSA. V was shortened by 6 bases and J by 6 bases, with 21 bases between the two germline ends.